Following are 10 T cell receptor beta chains from one sample sequenced in a study of T cell repertoires in cytomegalovirus infection. TCRdb ran MiXCR on the reads and lists one entry per CDR3 protein. The sample carries about 900,000 distinct CDR3 sequences, roughly a third recorded once. Antigens for these TCRs are unknown. Sequences were derived from cultured CD8+ T cells from PBMCs, sampled from culture after CMV antigen stimulation. These receptors originate from a human donor in good health (CMV status not recorded). Some clones in this sample may be carry-over from other donors' samples.

This clonotype was detected a few times. This chain uses TRBV10-3 with TRBJ1-2; no firm D call. V lost 6 bases and J lost 4, with 18 bases in between. The CDR3 totals 15 residues. Germline assignment: CDR1 ENHRY and CDR2 SYGVKD. This CDR3 reads CAIRDRAPDLYGYTF. CDR3 sequence (DNA): TGTGCCATCAGAGACCGGGCCCCCGATCTCTATGGCTACACCTTC.

Concerning this clonotype itself: The junction does not match germline at one end; this may be a read error. The chain is built from TRBV28 and TRBJ2-1; TRBD2 matches 8 bases. CDR1 is MDHEN, CDR2 SYDVKM, per germline. The length of the CDR3 is 16 residues. The CDR3 spells CVSSSPRLASYNEQFF. CDR3 DNA: TGTGTCAGCAGTTCCCCCCGACTAGCGTCCTACAATGAGCAGTTCTTC.

There are a few counts of this clonotype. This chain links TRBV6-6 with TRBJ2-2, with 8 bases aligning to TRBD1. The CDR3 extends over 16 amino acids. Germline V gives CDR1 MNHNY, CDR2 SVGAGI (reference sequence). The junction had 7 bases not matched to a gene; V was cut back by 2 bases and J by 5 bases. The chain's CDR3 is CASSYLRTGWTGELFF. DNA of the CDR3: TGTGCCAGCAGTTACCTCCGGACAGGGTGGACCGGGGAGCTGTTTTTT.

The chain is built from TRBV4-3 and TRBJ2-7, with a weak D call TRBD1 (6 bases). V lost 7 bases to trimming and J lost 5 bases, with 21 bases between them. Germline CDR1 reads LGHNA; CDR2 reads YSLEER. This CDR3 is 15 amino acids long. DNA of the CDR3: TGCGCCAGCACACCAGGGCCCACAGGGATGAACGAGCAGTACGTC. Its protein is CASTPGPTGMNEQYV.

As to this clonotype: A much larger clone lies a single base off, so this may be a read error. V gene TRBV7-2 combines with J gene TRBJ2-3; D tentatively reads TRBD1 or TRBD2 (5 bases each). Germline CDR1 is SGHTA and CDR2 is FQGNSA. Trimming left V 5 bases short and J 2 bases short, with 14 bases between. This CDR3 contains 15 residues. This CDR3 is CTSSEGPALTDTQYF. The CDR3 DNA is TGTACCAGCAGCGAGGGACCAGCCCTCACAGATACGCAGTATTTT.

V gene TRBV10-3 combines with J gene TRBJ1-1, with D possibly being TRBD1 (6 bases). This CDR3 is built from 14 residues. The V and J ends lost 6 bases and 6 bases respectively, with 17 bases between them. Germline-derived CDR1 and CDR2 are ENHRY and SYGVKD. CDR3 nucleotide sequence: TGTGCCATCAGAGGACCCCCAGGGGAACCTGAAGCTTTCTTT. This codes for CAIRGPPGEPEAFF.

A few counts support this clonotype. The chain links TRBV20-1 to TRBJ2-1; 7 bases match TRBD2. CDR1 is DFQATT and CDR2 is SNEGSKA in the germline V gene (reference sequence). Losses at the gene ends were 3 bases for V and 6 bases for J; bases not matched to a gene: 2. The CDR3 contains 12 residues. CDR3 region: CSASGGTNEQFF. CDR3 nucleotides: TGCAGTGCTAGCGGGGGGACCAATGAGCAGTTCTTC.

This clonotype was counted only a few times. The chain has TRBV10-3 and TRBJ1-5; 9 nucleotides align to TRBD1. The ends lost 4 bases at V and 2 bases at J; junction bases unmatched: 12. The CDR3 totals 18 residues. Germline CDR1 ENHRY, CDR2 SYGVKD. CDR3 amino acids: CAISGRDREADGNQPQHF. The CDR3 DNA follows: TGTGCCATCAGTGGTAGGGACAGGGAGGCTGACGGCAATCAGCCCCAGCATTTT.

A note on this clonotype: Just one base apart from a much larger clone, this may be a read error. J is TRBJ2-5 and V is TRBV7-9, with D unclear. The CDR3 has 14 amino acids. CDR1 and CDR2 from the germline V gene are SEHNR and FQNEAQ (reference sequence). CDR3 nucleotides: TGTGCCAGCAACTTAAACAGCTATCAAGAGACCCAGTACTTC. Residues: CASNLNSYQETQYF.

This clonotype appeared a few times. The chain recombines TRBV6-5 with TRBJ2-1; D may be TRBD1 (7 bases). V gave up 0 bases and J gave up 8 bases, with 20 bases separating them. The germline gives CDR1 MNHEY, CDR2 SVGAGI. The CDR3 is made up of 17 amino acids. The CDR3, as DNA: TGTGCCAGCAGTTACTCGATGTATAGGCAGGGGGGCGATGAGCAGTTCTTC. Translating gives CASSYSMYRQGGDEQFF.